These T cell receptor beta chains were read from a single sample in a study of T cells expressing NK-cell markers. Reanalyzing the 5' RACE reads, TCRdb keeps one entry per CDR3 protein, without DNA. This repertoire includes 500,000 to 600,000 distinct CDR3 sequences. Sequencing was done on a sample of blood T cells: a sorted CD56 or NKG2C T cell subset, CD4+ or CD8+ T cells, or bulk PBMC T cells (not recorded which). Receptor source: a man younger than 35 in good health. CDR3s include the opening cysteine and the closing phenylalanine or tryptophan. Fields, in order: CDR3 protein, V gene, J gene.

CASRPPGLAGAPYTGELFF	TRBV12-3/TRBV12-4	TRBJ2-2
CASRYSRDRSGTQYF	TRBV12-3/TRBV12-4	TRBJ2-5
CASRGLGQGNYNEQFF	TRBV5-1	TRBJ2-1
CASSLRGSGMYNEQFF	TRBV5-1	TRBJ2-1
CSVVVQWQQETQYF	TRBV29-1	TRBJ2-5
CASTSWVTSGSRIVDEQFF	TRBV6-2/TRBV6-3	TRBJ2-1
CASRGLAGIYNEQFF	TRBV2	TRBJ2-1
CASSLGIDLTEAFF	TRBV12-3/TRBV12-4	TRBJ1-1
CASSPWTSGRAGITDTQYF	TRBV12-3/TRBV12-4	TRBJ2-3
CASSPPGRIAFF	TRBV18	TRBJ1-1
CASRGDTGNTEAFF	TRBV5-1	TRBJ1-1
CASSSIAGVVYEQYF	TRBV11-2	TRBJ2-7
CASSQGGTVNTEAFF	TRBV3-1	TRBJ1-1
CAWSVLRTGPTDTQYF	TRBV30	TRBJ2-3
CASNRENTGELFF	TRBV5-1	TRBJ2-2
CASRRGATQYF	TRBV12-3/TRBV12-4	TRBJ2-5
CASSNRQELGNEQFF	TRBV10-2	TRBJ2-1
CASSQHPTDDQPQHF	TRBV4-2	TRBJ1-5
CASSYPDRARKTGELFF	TRBV11-2	TRBJ2-2
CSARARQGAEETQYF	TRBV20-1	TRBJ2-5
CASSLPASNYGYTF	TRBV7-8	TRBJ1-2
CASSEIAGTSGSNTGELFF	TRBV4-2	TRBJ2-2
CASSQGSDTQYF	TRBV3-1	TRBJ2-3
CASRLDMAQYF	TRBV12-3/TRBV12-4	TRBJ2-3
CASSLNAGSGKVEQFF	TRBV12-3/TRBV12-4	TRBJ2-1
CASSPGGSGYEQYF	TRBV7-2	TRBJ2-7
CASSFTGAGETQYF	TRBV12-3/TRBV12-4	TRBJ2-5
CATKGQGSTDTQYF	TRBV24-1	TRBJ2-3
CATSDLRFGGETQYF	TRBV24-1	TRBJ2-5
CSVTSGEAGGFYQPQHF	TRBV29-1	TRBJ1-5
CASSPTSGTVYNEQFF	TRBV28	TRBJ2-1
CASSFLTGSEAFF	TRBV5-4	TRBJ1-1
CASSPAGLGGTEAFF	TRBV3-1	TRBJ1-1
CSARTIAWGTYEQYF	TRBV20-1	TRBJ2-7
CASTKGQYTGELFF	TRBV12-3/TRBV12-4	TRBJ2-2
CASSTTSGTDTEAFF	TRBV6-1	TRBJ1-1
CSFQGGGNTIYF	TRBV29-1	TRBJ1-3
CSVVVISYEQYF	TRBV29-1	TRBJ2-7
CASSVGTGDMDEQYF	TRBV9	TRBJ2-7
CAWSPTGRSGNTIYF	TRBV30	TRBJ1-3
CATQWTDEKLFF	TRBV6-1	TRBJ1-4
CASRALTGTGGNEQFF	TRBV6-1	TRBJ2-1
CAISDPPGSGRNTEAFF	TRBV10-3	TRBJ1-1
CSVGGGFTNNEQFF	TRBV29-1	TRBJ2-1
CASSHTLQETQYF	TRBV12-3/TRBV12-4	TRBJ2-5
CASSVDRDYGYTF	TRBV18	TRBJ1-2